This T cell receptor beta chain originates from a study of blood T cell repertoires in COVID-19. Study information: Acute-phase and convalescent COVID-19 samples originated in the United States, Italy and Spain.

Authors' methods: Estimated nucleated cell counts came from reference gene primer amplification. Clones were sequenced by immunoSEQ multiplex PCR, and TCRdb holds only the in-frame ones, with some missing. V and J calls and clone size are as listed in that table; D and trimming were resolved from the DNA. The sample records approximately 100,000 clones, 87% being singletons. V dropped 0 bases and J dropped 5 bases, with 14 bases sitting between them. CDR1 and CDR2 from the germline V gene are SGHRS and YFSETQ. CDR3 length: 15 residues. The sequenced sample consisted of peripheral blood. The TCR sequence derives from a human donor in a cohort sampled during active COVID-19. The gene calls are TRBV5-1 and TRBJ2-5; TRBD1 is a possible D gene (6 bases). The DNA of the CDR3 is TGCGCCAGCAGCTTGGGACCGGGACATCGGGAGACCCAGTACTTC. Translating gives CASSLGPGHRETQYF.